This TCR beta chain comes out of a study of T cells in Graves' hyperthyroidism and ophthalmopathy. Looking at the study overall: The initial diagnosis was the point when peripheral blood was collected, ahead of any treatment. General study points: The model predicted ophthalmopathy a median roughly 6.5 months before onset.

The CDR3 sequence is 16 residues long. Germline CDR1 is LNHDA and CDR2 is SQIVND (reference sequence). Trimming cost V 5 bases and J 2 bases, with 16 bases left between them. RNA transcripts yielded amplified TCR beta CDR3 regions. Researchers ran a first-round RT-PCR on the TCR CDR3 using the HTBI primer set. TCRdb ran MiXCR on the multiplex PCR reads and lists one entry per CDR3 protein. The table records about 330,000 distinct CDR3 sequences, roughly 13% of them present only once. This clonotype was detected only a few times. Its antigen is not identified. The receptor comes from a woman in her forties with Graves' ophthalmopathy. This chain joins TRBV19 and TRBJ2-1; the D call may be TRBD1 or TRBD2 (6 bases each). The sequenced sample consisted of blood. CDR3 in amino acids: CASSVQGGSAYNEQFF. In DNA form, the CDR3 reads TGTGCCAGTAGTGTTCAAGGGGGGTCAGCCTACAATGAGCAGTTCTTC.